This T cell receptor (beta chain) was recovered during a study of cytomegalovirus exposure and HLA in healthy donors. The sample holds a few counts of this clone. No antigen is known for it. PCR was performed using 60 Vbeta and 13 Jbeta primers. Assay: immunoSEQ multiplex PCR; the TCRdb copy retains only in-frame clones and omits some. The sample shows some 190,000 clones, nearly 80% of them seen only once. The length of the CDR3 is 14 residues. The ends lost 5 bases at V and 8 bases at J; junction bases unmatched: 5. Germline V lookup: CDR1 LGHNT, CDR2 FRNRAP. Study-wide points: A later analysis found common viral pathogens apparently linked to several of the most significant clusters. Researchers catalogued about 160 TCR beta chains as cytomegalovirus-associated.

V and J are TRBV12-5 and TRBJ1-4, with TRBD1 matching 10 bases. The clonotype comes from a female donor in good health and CMV-seronegative. Sequences were obtained from PBMCs. The CDR3, as DNA: TGTGCTAGTGGTCCCGGGACAGGGGCAGAAAAACTGTTTTTT. It translates to CASGPGTGAEKLFF.